The 9 T cell receptor beta chains below all came from one sample that was sequenced in a study of blood T cell repertoires in COVID-19. TCRdb's copy holds only in-frame clones and misses some; the assay was immunoSEQ multiplex PCR. The sample shows around 170,000 clones, 80% to 90% of them seen only once. Material for sequencing was peripheral blood. The receptors stem from a young man with active or convalescent COVID-19.

This clone came up a few times. The V gene is TRBV7-9, the J gene TRBJ1-1; D is ambiguous. CDR3 size: 14 residues. V was trimmed by 5 bases and J by 3 bases, leaving 13 bases between them. CDR1 is SEHNR and CDR2 is FQNEAQ in the germline V gene (reference sequence). CDR3 sequence: CASSPPVADTEAFF. CDR3 DNA sequence: TGTGCCAGCAGCCCCCCCGTGGCCGACACTGAAGCTTTCTTT.

The chain recombines TRBV6-5 with TRBJ1-1; 10 positions match TRBD1. Trimming took 5 bases from V and 7 from J; bases not matched to a gene: 10. Germline V CDR1 and CDR2: MNHEY, SVGAGI. This CDR3 is built from 15 residues. CDR3 nucleotides: TGTGCCAGCAGTATAACGCGACAGGGGGCCGGTGAAGCTTTCTTT. Translation gives CASSITRQGAGEAFF.

The chain recombines TRBV18 with TRBJ2-1, with TRBD2 identical over 11 bases. The V segment lost 5 bases and the J segment 8 bases; nucleotides outside the gene matches: 11. CDR1 and CDR2 (germline): KGHSH, LQKENI. The CDR3 sequence is 16 residues long. CDR3 nucleotide sequence: TGTGCCAGCTCAACTTCTACTAGCGGGAGAGGCGATGAGCAGTTCTTC. Residues: CASSTSTSGRGDEQFF. Filled out from reference TRBV18 and TRBJ2-1, the complete variable domain reads NAGVMQNPRHLVRRRGQEARLRCSPMKGHSHVYWYRQLPEEGLKFMVYLQKENIIDESGMPKERFSAEFPKEGPSILRIQQVVRGDSAAYFCASSTSTSGRGDEQFFGPGTRLTVL.

The rearrangement joins TRBV5-1 to TRBJ2-5; 8 nucleotides align to TRBD1. The CDR3 spans 14 residues. Germline V CDR1 and CDR2: SGHRS, YFSETQ. V trimming: 7 bases; J trimming: 5 bases; junction bases outside the gene matches: 10. DNA of the CDR3: TGCGCCAGCCAGACAGGGGAGTTAGGGGAGACCCAGTACTTC. As protein: CASQTGELGETQYF.

The chain is built from TRBV5-6 and TRBJ1-1; 10 bases are shared with TRBD1. The CDR3 covers 15 residues. Trimming took 4 bases from V and 9 from J; bases not matched to a gene: 12. Germline assignment: CDR1 SGHDT and CDR2 YYEEEE. The chain's CDR3 is CASSNLDRGNLKAFF. The CDR3 DNA follows: TGTGCCAGCAGCAACCTGGACAGGGGGAATTTGAAAGCTTTCTTT. Full variable domain (outside the CDR3, taken from reference TRBV5-6 and TRBJ1-1): DAGVTQSPTHLIKTRGQQVTLRCSPKSGHDTVSWYQQALGQGPQFIFQYYEEEERQRGNFPDRFSGHQFPNYSSELNVNALLLGDSALYLCASSNLDRGNLKAFFGQGTRLTVV.

The rearrangement uses TRBV10-2 and TRBJ2-6; 7 nucleotides align to TRBD2. This CDR3 spans 17 amino acids. Germline V gives CDR1 WSHSY, CDR2 SAAADI. Losses at the gene ends were 5 bases for V and 3 bases for J; bases not matched to a gene: 10. The CDR3 spells CASSLKGGVIGANVLTF. The CDR3 bases are TGCGCCAGCAGTTTGAAGGGAGGGGTGATTGGGGCCAACGTCCTGACTTTC.

The genes are TRBV3-1 (or the pseudogene TRBV3-2) and TRBJ2-5, with 8 bases matching TRBD2. The CDR3 is 16 amino acids. Germline-derived CDR1 and CDR2 are LGHDT and YNNKEL (reference sequence). With 4 bases clipped from V and 7 bases from J, the junction kept 14 bases outside the gene matches. In DNA, the CDR3 is TGTGCCAGCAGCCCCTTTGGTAGCGGGGTTACGGGGACCCAGTACTTC. Translated, it gives CASSPFGSGVTGTQYF.

This chain connects TRBV19 to TRBJ1-4; 7 bases are shared with TRBD1. This CDR3 has 16 residues. Trimming took 4 bases from V and 3 from J; bases not matched to a gene: 8. Germline CDR1 reads LNHDA; CDR2 reads SQIVND (reference sequence). In nucleotides, the CDR3 is TGTGCCAGTAGTAGGAAGGCACAGGGGCCTAATGAAAAACTGTTTTTT. Protein product: CASSRKAQGPNEKLFF. The full variable domain, its missing parts supplied by reference TRBV19 and TRBJ1-4, is DGGITQSPKYLFRKEGQNVTLSCEQNLNHDAMYWYRQDPGQGLRLIYYSQIVNDFQKGDIAEGYSVSREKKESFPLTVTSAQKNPTAFYLCASSRKAQGPNEKLFFGSGTQLSVL.

The J gene is TRBJ2-1, the V gene TRBV5-1; 10 bases match TRBD2. J gave up 4 bases and V 4 bases, and 5 bases lay outside the gene matches. Germline assignment: CDR1 SGHRS and CDR2 YFSETQ. This CDR3 contains 15 residues. The CDR3 here is CASSVASGGYNEQFF. The CDR3 DNA reads as TGCGCCAGCAGCGTCGCTAGCGGGGGATACAATGAGCAGTTCTTC.